Sequencing of this T cell receptor beta chain was carried out in a study of somatic mutations in cytotoxic T cells in rheumatoid arthritis. Study summary: Purity of nearly 100% was reached when some V beta antibody-stained T-cell populations were flow-sorted, including V beta1+ cells sequenced for TCRB. Study results and limitations: About an eighth of the roughly 60 patients had a largest CD8+ clone above 20% of CD8+ cells. Relative to age-matched healthy controls, rheumatoid arthritis patients did not differ significantly in CD8+ T-cell clonality. Antigenic targets recognized by the expanded CD8+ clones remained undetermined.

Produced via immunoSEQ multiplex PCR; TCRdb's table is partial and in-frame only. The table lists some 30,000 clones, 80% to 85% of them singletons. A word on this clone: Its target is not known.

The sequencing sample was made of CD8+ T cells sorted from blood. The TCR originated in an adult with rheumatoid arthritis.

The CDR3 here is CASSVVGSHNEQFF. CDR3 coding DNA: TGTGCCAGCAGCGTAGTTGGCTCGCACAATGAGCAGTTCTTC. The chain links TRBV9 to TRBJ2-1; no firm D call. The V end was cut by 0 bases, the J end by 5 bases, with 9 bases between. Germline V gene sequence: CDR1 SGDLS, CDR2 YYNGEE. CDR3 length: 14 amino acids.